The TCR beta chain under discussion was sequenced for a study of blood T cell repertoires in COVID-19. Turning to the study itself: Collection of acute and convalescent COVID-19 samples took place in the United States, Italy and Spain. From T cells, B-cell-depleted T cells, or PBMCs came the material, which was cDNA or gDNA.

Trimming pared 5 bases from V and 4 bases from J, leaving 15 bases between. Germline V lookup: CDR1 LNHNV, CDR2 YYDKDF (reference sequence). The CDR3 length is 16 residues. Participant-reported clinical history was the basis for cohort assignment. Recovered status in Cohort 3 required two negative PCRs, clearance, or symptom resolution. Profiled with immunoSEQ multiplex PCR; TCRdb holds only in-frame clones, not every one. The table shows hundreds of thousands of clones, with roughly 88% occurring only once. Material: PBMCs or T cells enriched from blood (not recorded which). This sequence originates from a woman in her 30s who had recovered from COVID-19. V gene TRBV15 combines with J gene TRBJ2-6; D possibly corresponds to TRBD1 (5 bases). The CDR3 bases are TGTGCCACCAGCGAATCAAGGGGCTACGGGGCCAACGTCCTGACTTTC. It encodes CATSESRGYGANVLTF.